This TCR beta chain was found in a study of metastatic and nonmetastatic thyroid tumors. Overall study findings and caveats: Patients with malignant thyroid tumors reportedly had significantly higher TCR beta diversity than those with benign nodules, in blood and tumor.

Each patient came to thyroid surgery without any prior treatment (of any kind). TCRdb reprocessed the PCR reads via MiXCR. This sample has roughly 83,000 clones, with about 16% found just once. This clone has only a few counts. The antigen remains unidentified. The junction does not match germline at one end; this may be a read error. The sample holds other DNA sequences that translate to the same CDR3. Germline loops: CDR1 MNHNS, CDR2 SASEGT. This CDR3 region has 13 residues. The J gene is TRBJ2-3, the V gene TRBV6-1; D remains ambiguous. Sequencing input: blood. The TCR originated in a female donor with papillary thyroid cancer or a benign thyroid nodule (not recorded which). Some clones in this sample may be carry-over from other donors' samples. The CDR3 DNA is TGTGCCAGCACCTGGAGTGGCACAGATACACAGTATTTT. As protein: CASTWSGTDTQYF.